Listed below are T cell receptor beta chains from one sample, sequenced in a study of T-cell reconstitution after alpha-beta-depleted transplantation in children. Each CDR3 protein is one row after TCRdb ran MiXCR on the PCR reads. This sample yields about 110,000 distinct CDR3 sequences, of which about a tenth are seen a single time; approximately 7.9% belongs to the top ten. The sequences come from PBMCs from the stem cell graft donor, collected from the stem cell graft. Every receptor here comes from a human donor who donated a stem cell graft to a child with acute lymphoblastic leukemia. Both conserved end residues are part of each CDR3. The order of the fields is clone size, V gene, D gene, J gene, CDR3 DNA, CDR3 protein. D genes are given only for firm matches. Some rows have no size entry. The others give once, few or many, or a class for an expanded clone.

many,TRBV5-1,NA,TRBJ1-1,TGCGCCAGCAGCTTGGACGCCCCAGGGACGACTGAAGCTTTCTTT,CASSLDAPGTTEAFF
many,TRBV19,TRBD1,TRBJ2-4,TGTGCCAGTAGTTTCGACAGGGTCCTGGCCAAAAACATTCAGTACTTC,CASSFDRVLAKNIQYF
many,TRBV5-1,TRBD1,TRBJ2-5,TGCGCCAGCAGCTTACAGACAGGGCTGGGCCAAGAGACCCAGTACTTC,CASSLQTGLGQETQYF
many,TRBV4-3,TRBD2,TRBJ2-7,TGCGCCAGCAGCCAAGGGCTAGCGGGAGTGCAGTACTTC,CASSQGLAGVQYF
many,TRBV7-2,NA,TRBJ2-4,TGTGCCAGCAGCTCCCGACAGGCCGGCAAAAACATTCAGTACTTC,CASSSRQAGKNIQYF
many,TRBV9,TRBD2,TRBJ2-1,TGTGCCAGCAGCGTATTCGGGCGGGGGGCTTCTTTATACAATGAGCAGTTCTTC,CASSVFGRGASLYNEQFF
many,TRBV7-2,TRBD2,TRBJ2-1,TGTGCCAGCAGCTTGGGACTAGCTCTGGACAATGAGCAGTTCTTC,CASSLGLALDNEQFF
many,TRBV7-6,NA,TRBJ1-5,TGTTCCAGCAGCCCAGGGGCAAATCAGCCCCAGCATTTT,CSSSPGANQPQHF
many,TRBV6-1,NA,TRBJ2-1,TGTGCCAGCTATCTGCCCATAAACAGTTACAATGAGCAGTTCTTC,CASYLPINSYNEQFF
few,TRBV7-9,NA,TRBJ2-5,TGTGCCAGCAGCATAGCCCACAGCGGAGAGACCCAGTACTTC,CASSIAHSGETQYF
many,TRBV28,NA,TRBJ1-1,TGTGCCAGCAGTTTACGGGGGGACACTGAAGCTTTCTTT,CASSLRGDTEAFF
many,TRBV20-1,TRBD2,TRBJ2-1,TGCAGTGCCGACACGGGGCGGGGGTACAATGAGCAGTTCTTC,CSADTGRGYNEQFF
many,TRBV24-1,TRBD2,TRBJ2-1,TGTGCCACCAGTGACGCGGGACTAGCGGGTCACAATGAGCAGTTCTTC,CATSDAGLAGHNEQFF
many,TRBV4-2,TRBD1,TRBJ1-2,TGTGCCAGCAGCCAAGAGGGACAGGGTCCTGGCTACACCTTC,CASSQEGQGPGYTF
NA,TRBV9,TRBD1,TRBJ2-7,TGTGCCAGCAGCGTAGGGACAGGGTCCTGCGAGCAGTACTTC,CASSVGTGSCEQYF
many,TRBV5-6,NA,TRBJ2-4,TGTGCCAGCAGCTTAGGGAGCCTAGCCAAAAACATTCAGTACTTC,CASSLGSLAKNIQYF
many,TRBV7-2,NA,TRBJ2-2,TGTGCCAGCAGCTTAGAGGCCTTCGGGGAGCTGTTTTTT,CASSLEAFGELFF
many,TRBV20-1,NA,TRBJ2-1,TGCAGTGCTAGAGGTAGGACACACAATGAGCAGTTCTTC,CSARGRTHNEQFF
few,TRBV6-1,NA,TRBJ1-2,TGTGCCAGCAGTCGGGCTTGGACCGGGCTCAGTGGCTACACCTTC,CASSRAWTGLSGYTF
many,TRBV29-1,NA,TRBJ1-2,TGCAGCGCTAGGGACAACTATGGCTACACCTTC,CSARDNYGYTF
many,TRBV5-1,NA,TRBJ2-5,TGCGCCAGCAGCTTGAATGAGGCGGTGAAGACCCAGTACTTC,CASSLNEAVKTQYF
many,TRBV10-3,NA,TRBJ1-6,TGTGCCATCAGATCTACGGTGGGGGGCAATTCACCCCTCCACTTT,CAIRSTVGGNSPLHF
NA,TRBV19,NA,TRBJ1-1,TGTGCCAGTAGTATCTACGGGACGGGCTCCATGAACACTGAAGCTTTCTTT,CASSIYGTGSMNTEAFF
many,TRBV7-6,TRBD2,TRBJ2-1,TGTGCCAGCAGCCTGTATCGGGGGGGAGAGCAGTTCTTC,CASSLYRGGEQFF
many,TRBV2,NA,TRBJ1-1,TGTGCCAGCAGTGACCTAACCCCTAACCACGTGGAAGCTTTCTTT,CASSDLTPNHVEAFF
many,TRBV12-3/TRBV12-4,TRBD1,TRBJ2-4,TGTGCCAGCAGTCAGGGGGCGCCGGCCAAAAACATTCAGTACTTC,CASSQGAPAKNIQYF
many,TRBV30,NA,TRBJ2-7,TGTGCCTGGAGGGACCGGGGCTACGAGCAGTACTTC,CAWRDRGYEQYF
many,TRBV5-1,NA,TRBJ2-7,TGCGCCAGCAGCACCGAGGGTAGCGGCCATTACGAGCAGTACTTC,CASSTEGSGHYEQYF
many,TRBV20-1,TRBD2,TRBJ2-5,TGCAGTGCTGACCATCCGGGACTAGCGGGCCAAGAGACCCAGTACTTC,CSADHPGLAGQETQYF
many,TRBV5-5,NA,TRBJ2-5,TGTGCCAGCAGCTCGGGGACCCAAGAGACCCAGTACTTC,CASSSGTQETQYF
many,TRBV20-1,TRBD1,TRBJ2-3,TGCAGTGCTAGCTGGACAGGGCCCACAGATACGCAGTATTTT,CSASWTGPTDTQYF
many,TRBV12-3/TRBV12-4,TRBD1,TRBJ1-6,TGTGCCAGCAGCTGGACAGGGGGAAACTCACCCCTCCACTTT,CASSWTGGNSPLHF
many,TRBV19,NA,TRBJ2-6,TGTGCCAGTAGTCCTTCCCCGGTGGGGACTGGGGCCAACGTCCTGACTTTC,CASSPSPVGTGANVLTF
many,TRBV7-2,TRBD2,TRBJ2-3,TGTGCCAGCTGGGCGCAAGTTCCGCGGGGGACCACAGATACGCAGTATTTT,CASWAQVPRGTTDTQYF
many,TRBV6-2/TRBV6-3,NA,TRBJ2-7,TGTGCCAGCAGTTACAACACCCGGGGGACGTACGAGCAGTACTTC,CASSYNTRGTYEQYF
many,TRBV25-1,TRBD1,TRBJ2-1,TGTGCCAGCAGATTAGGACAGGGGGGTTACAATGAGCAGTTCTTC,CASRLGQGGYNEQFF
many,TRBV12-3/TRBV12-4,NA,TRBJ2-5,TGTGCCAGCAGGGCCGACAGGCTCAAGACCCAGTACTTC,CASRADRLKTQYF
many,TRBV9,NA,TRBJ2-1,TGTGCCAGCAGCGTAGACCCGAGCTCCTACAATGAGCAGTTCTTC,CASSVDPSSYNEQFF
many,TRBV29-1,NA,TRBJ1-1,TGCAGCGTTGGGCGCGGGGACACTGAAGCTTTCTTT,CSVGRGDTEAFF
many,TRBV4-2,NA,TRBJ2-7,TGTGCCAGCAGCCAGGTTCGAGGGCAGACCTACGAGCAGTACTTC,CASSQVRGQTYEQYF